This is a list of T cell receptor beta chains from one sample in a study of T cell responses to AZD1222 COVID-19 vaccine. Sequencing was performed with immunoSEQ multiplex PCR; in TCRdb, only in-frame clones are kept and a portion is missing. Of more than 95,000 clones listed, 85% to 90% are singletons. The specimen comprised peripheral blood, sampled on day 0 of AZD1222 vaccination. The receptors stem from an adult in good health. CDR3s include the opening cysteine and the closing phenylalanine or tryptophan. D genes are given only for firm matches.

j_call v_call d_call cdr3_aa cdr3_nt
TRBJ2-1 TRBV9 TRBD2 CASSVWTSGSDEQFF TGTGCCAGCAGCGTGTGGACTAGCGGGAGTGATGAGCAGTTCTTC
TRBJ2-1 TRBV19 TRBD1 CASSAPGQGVNEQFF TGTGCCAGTAGTGCTCCGGGACAGGGGGTAAATGAGCAGTTCTTC
TRBJ1-5 TRBV10-3 - CAIREGRQPQHF TGTGCCATCAGGGAGGGACGGCAGCCCCAGCATTTT
TRBJ2-5 TRBV12-3/TRBV12-4 - CASSYGGGETQYF TGTGCCAGCAGTTACGGGGGTGGAGAGACCCAGTACTTC
TRBJ2-7 TRBV9 TRBD1 CASSPRGQTYEQYF TGTGCCAGCAGCCCCAGGGGGCAGACCTACGAGCAGTACTTC
TRBJ2-7 TRBV28 TRBD1 CASSLSLPRPPQQGADFYEQYF TGTGCCAGCAGTCTATCCTTACCCCGTCCCCCTCAACAGGGGGCGGATTTCTACGAGCAGTACTTC
TRBJ2-5 TRBV28 TRBD2 CASSRGVAAEETQYF TGTGCCAGCAGCCGGGGGGTAGCGGCTGAAGAGACCCAGTACTTC
TRBJ1-1 TRBV10-3 - CATTPTLNTEAFF TGTGCCACCACCCCCACGTTGAACACTGAAGCTTTCTTT
TRBJ1-1 TRBV3-1/TRBV3-2 - CASSPGTGITEAFF TGTGCCAGCAGCCCGGGCACAGGGATCACTGAAGCTTTCTTT
TRBJ1-5 TRBV7-2 - CASSHGEQPQHF TGTGCCAGCAGCCATGGAGAGCAGCCCCAGCATTTT
TRBJ1-5 TRBV15 - CATSRDRGSLRNQPQHF TGTGCCACCAGCAGAGATAGGGGCAGTTTAAGGAATCAGCCCCAGCATTTT
TRBJ2-2 TRBV7-2 - CASSLLAPGELFF TGTGCCAGCAGCCTACTAGCTCCCGGGGAGCTGTTTTTT
TRBJ1-1 TRBV29-1 - CSVEEAGAFF TGCAGCGTGGAGGAGGCAGGAGCTTTCTTT
TRBJ2-5 TRBV11-2 - CASCTGAWETQYF TGTGCCAGCTGCACGGGAGCGTGGGAGACCCAGTACTTC
TRBJ1-6 TRBV7-9 - CASSLEGDSPLHF TGTGCCAGCAGCTTAGAAGGTGATTCACCCCTCCACTTT
TRBJ2-1 TRBV24-1 - CATSDRNEQFF TGTGCCACCAGTGATAGAAATGAGCAGTTCTTC
TRBJ1-1 TRBV5-1 TRBD1 CASSLGWAGGKNEAFF TGCGCCAGCAGCTTGGGGTGGGCAGGGGGAAAAAATGAAGCTTTCTTT
TRBJ1-6 TRBV28 - CASGPRTVLGSPLHF TGTGCCAGCGGTCCGCGGACAGTTTTGGGTTCACCCCTCCACTTT
TRBJ2-1 TRBV5-4 TRBD2 CASSLAGLAGYNEQFF TGTGCCAGCAGCTTGGCGGGACTAGCGGGGTACAATGAGCAGTTCTTC
TRBJ2-1 TRBV3-1/TRBV3-2 TRBD2 CASSGTMKQFF TGTGCCAGCAGCGGGACTATGAAGCAGTTCTTC
TRBJ1-4 TRBV7-9 - CASRAGLDEKLFF TGTGCCAGCAGAGCAGGGTTGGATGAAAAACTGTTTTTT
TRBJ2-5 TRBV18 - CASSPQETQYF TGTGCCAGCTCACCACAGGAGACCCAGTACTTC